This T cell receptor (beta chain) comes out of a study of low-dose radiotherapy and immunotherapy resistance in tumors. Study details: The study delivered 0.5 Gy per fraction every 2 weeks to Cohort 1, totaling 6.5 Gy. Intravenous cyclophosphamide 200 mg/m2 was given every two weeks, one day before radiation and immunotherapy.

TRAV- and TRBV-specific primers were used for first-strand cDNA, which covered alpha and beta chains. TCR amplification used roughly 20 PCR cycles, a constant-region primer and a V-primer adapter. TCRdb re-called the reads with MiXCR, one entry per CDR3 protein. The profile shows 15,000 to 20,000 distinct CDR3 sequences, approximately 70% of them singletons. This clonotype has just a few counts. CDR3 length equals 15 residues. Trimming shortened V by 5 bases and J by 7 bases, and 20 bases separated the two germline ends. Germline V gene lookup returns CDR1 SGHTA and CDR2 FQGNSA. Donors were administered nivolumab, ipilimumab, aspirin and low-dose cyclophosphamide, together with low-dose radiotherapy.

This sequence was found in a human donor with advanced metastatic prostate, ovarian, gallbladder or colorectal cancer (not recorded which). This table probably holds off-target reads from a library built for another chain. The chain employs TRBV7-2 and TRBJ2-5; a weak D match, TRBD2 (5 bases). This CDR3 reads CASSGTGSSKGTQYF. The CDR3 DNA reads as TGTGCCAGCAGCGGCACGGGATCTTCGAAGGGGACCCAGTACTTC.